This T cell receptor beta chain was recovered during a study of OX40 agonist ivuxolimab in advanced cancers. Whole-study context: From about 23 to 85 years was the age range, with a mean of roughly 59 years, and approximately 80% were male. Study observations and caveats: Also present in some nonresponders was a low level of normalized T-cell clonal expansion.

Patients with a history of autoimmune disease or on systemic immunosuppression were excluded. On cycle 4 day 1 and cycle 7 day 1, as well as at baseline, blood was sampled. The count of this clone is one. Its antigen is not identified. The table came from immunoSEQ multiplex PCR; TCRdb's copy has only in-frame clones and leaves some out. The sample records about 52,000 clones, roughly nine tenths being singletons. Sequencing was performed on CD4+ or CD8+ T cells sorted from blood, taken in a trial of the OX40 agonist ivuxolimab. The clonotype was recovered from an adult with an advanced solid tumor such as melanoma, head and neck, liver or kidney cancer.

The CDR3 sequence: CASSKGATGTYSGNTIYF. The CDR3 region has the DNA TGTGCCAGCAGTAAGGGGGCAACGGGGACCTACTCTGGAAACACCATATATTTT. The J gene is TRBJ1-3, the V gene TRBV5-4; 7 nucleotides match TRBD1. The CDR3 has 18 amino acids. Germline V lookup: CDR1 SGHNT, CDR2 YYREEE (reference sequence). V shed 5 bases and J 0 bases; nucleotides not matched to a gene: 14.